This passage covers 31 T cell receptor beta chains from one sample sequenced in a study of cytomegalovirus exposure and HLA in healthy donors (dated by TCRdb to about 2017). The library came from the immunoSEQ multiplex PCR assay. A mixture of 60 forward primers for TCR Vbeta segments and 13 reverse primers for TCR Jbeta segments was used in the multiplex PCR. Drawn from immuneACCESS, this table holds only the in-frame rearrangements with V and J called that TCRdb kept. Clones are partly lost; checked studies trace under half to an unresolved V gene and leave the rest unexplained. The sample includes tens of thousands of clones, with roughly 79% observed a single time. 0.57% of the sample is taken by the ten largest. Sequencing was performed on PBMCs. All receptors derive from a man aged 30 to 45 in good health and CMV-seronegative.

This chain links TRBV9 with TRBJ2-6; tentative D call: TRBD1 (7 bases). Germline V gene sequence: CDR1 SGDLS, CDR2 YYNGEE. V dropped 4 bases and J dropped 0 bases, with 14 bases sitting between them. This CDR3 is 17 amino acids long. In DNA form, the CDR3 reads TGTGCCAGCAGCCCAAGACAGGGAGGCTCTGGGGCCAACGTCCTGACTTTC. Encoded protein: CASSPRQGGSGANVLTF.

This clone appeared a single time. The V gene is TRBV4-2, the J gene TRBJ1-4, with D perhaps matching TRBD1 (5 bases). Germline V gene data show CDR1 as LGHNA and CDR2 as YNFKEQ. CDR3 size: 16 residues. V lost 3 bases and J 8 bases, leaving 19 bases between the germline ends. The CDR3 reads CASSQWGEASREKLFF. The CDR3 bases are TGTGCCAGCAGCCAGTGGGGGGAGGCCTCTAGGGAAAAACTGTTTTTT.

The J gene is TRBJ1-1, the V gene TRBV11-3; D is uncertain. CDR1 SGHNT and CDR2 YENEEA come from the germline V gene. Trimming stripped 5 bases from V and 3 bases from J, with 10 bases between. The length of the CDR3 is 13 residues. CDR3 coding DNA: TGTGCCAGCAGCGGAGGCGGGTACACTGAAGCTTTCTTT. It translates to CASSGGGYTEAFF.

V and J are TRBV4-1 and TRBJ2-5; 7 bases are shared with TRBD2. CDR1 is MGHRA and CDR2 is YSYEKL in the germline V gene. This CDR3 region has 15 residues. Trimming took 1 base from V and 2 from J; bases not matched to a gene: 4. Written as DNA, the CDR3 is TGCGCCAGCAGCCAAGGGCCGGGGGGACAAGAGACCCAGTACTTC. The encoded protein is CASSQGPGGQETQYF.

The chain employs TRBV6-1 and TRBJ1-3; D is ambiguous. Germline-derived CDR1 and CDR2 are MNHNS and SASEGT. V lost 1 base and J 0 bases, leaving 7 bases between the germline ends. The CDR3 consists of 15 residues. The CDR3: CASSEGASSGNTIYF. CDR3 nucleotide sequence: TGTGCCAGCAGTGAAGGGGCAAGCTCTGGAAACACCATATATTTT.

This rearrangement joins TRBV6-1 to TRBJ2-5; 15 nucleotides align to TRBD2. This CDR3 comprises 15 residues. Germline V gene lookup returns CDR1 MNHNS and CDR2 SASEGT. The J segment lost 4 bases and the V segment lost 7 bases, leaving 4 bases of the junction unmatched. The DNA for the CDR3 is TGTGCCAGCACCTCGGGACTAGCGGGGGGAGAGACCCAGTACTTC. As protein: CASTSGLAGGETQYF.

The CDR3 DNA is TGCGCCAGCAGTCAATCCTGGGACAGGGGCCTCGAGCAGTACGTC. It translates to CASSQSWDRGLEQYV. The chain couples TRBV23-1 to TRBJ2-7, with 10 bases lining up with TRBD1. TRBV23-1 is identified as an open reading frame with a role that is uncertain. After removal of 0 bases from V and 6 bases from J, the junction contained 5 bases not matched to a gene. CDR3 length: 15 residues.

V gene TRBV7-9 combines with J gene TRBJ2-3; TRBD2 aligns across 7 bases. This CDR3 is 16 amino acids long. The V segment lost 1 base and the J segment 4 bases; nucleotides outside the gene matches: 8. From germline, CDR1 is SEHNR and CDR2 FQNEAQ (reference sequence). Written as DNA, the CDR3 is TGTGCCAGCAGCTTAGGGACTAGGACCCCCCCAGATACGCAGTATTTT. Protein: CASSLGTRTPPDTQYF.

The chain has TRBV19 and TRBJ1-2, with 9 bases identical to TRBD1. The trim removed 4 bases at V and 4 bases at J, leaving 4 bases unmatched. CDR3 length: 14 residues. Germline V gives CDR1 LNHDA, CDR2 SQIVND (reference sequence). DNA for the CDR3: TGTGCCAGTAGTACCGGGACAGGGACCTATGGCTACACCTTC. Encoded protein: CASSTGTGTYGYTF.

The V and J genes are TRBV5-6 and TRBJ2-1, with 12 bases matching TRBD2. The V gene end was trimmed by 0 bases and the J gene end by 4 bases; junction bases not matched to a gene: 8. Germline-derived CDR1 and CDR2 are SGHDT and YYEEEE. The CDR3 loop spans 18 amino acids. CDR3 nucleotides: TGTGCCAGCAGCTTGGGACTTCTAGCGGGAGGGAGATACAATGAGCAGTTCTTC. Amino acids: CASSLGLLAGGRYNEQFF.

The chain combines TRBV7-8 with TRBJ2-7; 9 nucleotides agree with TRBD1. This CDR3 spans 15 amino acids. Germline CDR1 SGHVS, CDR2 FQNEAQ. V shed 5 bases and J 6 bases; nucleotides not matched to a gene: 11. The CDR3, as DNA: TGTGCCAGCAGCAACCGGGACAGGGTTCGCGTCGAGCAGTACTTC. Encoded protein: CASSNRDRVRVEQYF.

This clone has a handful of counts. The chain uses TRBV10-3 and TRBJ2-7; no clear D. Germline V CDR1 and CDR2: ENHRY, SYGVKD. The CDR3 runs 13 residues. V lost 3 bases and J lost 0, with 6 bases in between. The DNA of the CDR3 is TGTGCCATCAGTGACCAGGTCTCCTACGAGCAGTACGTC. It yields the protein CAISDQVSYEQYV.

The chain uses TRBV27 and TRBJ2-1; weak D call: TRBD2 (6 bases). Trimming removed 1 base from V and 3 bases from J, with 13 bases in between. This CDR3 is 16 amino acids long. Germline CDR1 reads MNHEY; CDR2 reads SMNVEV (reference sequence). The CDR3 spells CASSLWLAANYNEQFF. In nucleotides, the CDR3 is TGTGCCAGCAGTTTATGGTTAGCGGCCAACTACAATGAGCAGTTCTTC.

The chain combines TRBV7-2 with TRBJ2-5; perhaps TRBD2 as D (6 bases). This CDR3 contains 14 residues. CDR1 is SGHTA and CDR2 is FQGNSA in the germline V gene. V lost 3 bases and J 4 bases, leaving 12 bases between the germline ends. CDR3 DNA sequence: TGTGCCAGCAGCTTCCGGATGGGGGGAGAGACCCAGTACTTC. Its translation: CASSFRMGGETQYF.

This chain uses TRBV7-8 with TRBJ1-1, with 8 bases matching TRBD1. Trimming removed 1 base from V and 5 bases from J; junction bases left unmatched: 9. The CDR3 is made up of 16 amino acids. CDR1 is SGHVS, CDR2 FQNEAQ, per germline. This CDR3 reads CASSLVGRGLGTEAFF. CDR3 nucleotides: TGTGCCAGCAGCTTAGTCGGCAGGGGGCTAGGGACTGAAGCTTTCTTT. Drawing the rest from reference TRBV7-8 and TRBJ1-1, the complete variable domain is GAGVSQSPRYKVAKRGQDVALRCDPISGHVSLFWYQQALGQGPEFLTYFQNEAQLDKSGLPSDRFFAERPEGSVSTLKIQRTQQEDSAVYLCASSLVGRGLGTEAFFGQGTRLTVV.

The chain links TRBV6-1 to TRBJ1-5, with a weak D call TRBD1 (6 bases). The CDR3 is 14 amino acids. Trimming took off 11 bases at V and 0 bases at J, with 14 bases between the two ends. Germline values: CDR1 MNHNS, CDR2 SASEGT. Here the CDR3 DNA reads TGTGCCCTGGGGGCGGGTTATAGCAATCAGCCCCAGCATTTT. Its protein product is CALGAGYSNQPQHF.

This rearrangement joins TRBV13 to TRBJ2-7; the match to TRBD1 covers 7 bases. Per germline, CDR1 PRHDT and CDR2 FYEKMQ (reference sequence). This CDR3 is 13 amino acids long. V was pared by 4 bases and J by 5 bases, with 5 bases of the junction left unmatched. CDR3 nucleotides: TGTGCCAGCAGCTCTACAGGGGTCCACGAGCAGTACTTC. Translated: CASSSTGVHEQYF.

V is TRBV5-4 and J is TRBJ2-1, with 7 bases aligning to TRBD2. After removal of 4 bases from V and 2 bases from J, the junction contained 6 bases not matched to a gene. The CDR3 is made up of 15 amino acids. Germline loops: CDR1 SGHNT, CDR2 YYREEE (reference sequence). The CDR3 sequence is CASSPVGGTYNEQFF. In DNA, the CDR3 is TGTGCCAGCAGCCCCGTCGGGGGGACCTACAATGAGCAGTTCTTC.

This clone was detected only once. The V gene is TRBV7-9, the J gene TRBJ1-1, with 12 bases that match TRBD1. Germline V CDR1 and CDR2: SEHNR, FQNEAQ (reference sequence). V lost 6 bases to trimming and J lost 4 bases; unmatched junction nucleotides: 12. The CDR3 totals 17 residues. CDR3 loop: CASRRPGQGAKVTEAFF. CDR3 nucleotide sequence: TGTGCCAGCAGGCGTCCGGGACAGGGGGCTAAGGTCACTGAAGCTTTCTTT.

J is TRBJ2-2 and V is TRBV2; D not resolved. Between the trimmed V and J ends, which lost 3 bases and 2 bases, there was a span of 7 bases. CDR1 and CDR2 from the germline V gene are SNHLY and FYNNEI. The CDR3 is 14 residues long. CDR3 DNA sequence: TGTGCCAGCAGTGAGGTGGCTAACACCGGGGAGCTGTTTTTT. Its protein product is CASSEVANTGELFF.

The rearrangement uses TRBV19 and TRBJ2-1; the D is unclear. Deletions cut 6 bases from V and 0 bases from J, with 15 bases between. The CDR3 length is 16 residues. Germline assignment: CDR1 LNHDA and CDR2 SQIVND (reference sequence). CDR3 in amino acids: CASRSRSPGSYNEQFF. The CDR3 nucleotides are TGTGCCAGTAGAAGCCGATCACCTGGCTCCTACAATGAGCAGTTCTTC. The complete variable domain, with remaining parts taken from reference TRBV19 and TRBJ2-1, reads DGGITQSPKYLFRKEGQNVTLSCEQNLNHDAMYWYRQDPGQGLRLIYYSQIVNDFQKGDIAEGYSVSREKKESFPLTVTSAQKNPTAFYLCASRSRSPGSYNEQFFGPGTRLTVL.

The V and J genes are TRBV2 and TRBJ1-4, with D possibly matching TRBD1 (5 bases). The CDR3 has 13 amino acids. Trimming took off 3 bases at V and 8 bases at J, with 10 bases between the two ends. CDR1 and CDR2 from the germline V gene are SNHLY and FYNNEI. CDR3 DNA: TGTGCCAGCAGTGATGGGGCACAGGAAAAACTGTTTTTT. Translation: CASSDGAQEKLFF.

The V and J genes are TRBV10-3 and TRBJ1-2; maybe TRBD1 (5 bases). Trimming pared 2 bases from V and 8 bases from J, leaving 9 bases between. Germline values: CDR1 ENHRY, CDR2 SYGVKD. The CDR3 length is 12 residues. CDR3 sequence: CAISERGSGYTF. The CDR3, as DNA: TGTGCCATCAGTGAGAGGGGAAGCGGCTACACCTTC.

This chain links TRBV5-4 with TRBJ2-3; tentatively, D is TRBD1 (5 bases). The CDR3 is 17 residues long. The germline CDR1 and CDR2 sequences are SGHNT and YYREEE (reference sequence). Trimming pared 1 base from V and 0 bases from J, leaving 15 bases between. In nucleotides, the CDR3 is TGTGCCAGCAGCTTGAAGTCAGACAGTTCTAGCACAGATACGCAGTATTTT. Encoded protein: CASSLKSDSSSTDTQYF. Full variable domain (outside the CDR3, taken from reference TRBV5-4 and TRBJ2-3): ETGVTQSPTHLIKTRGQQVTLRCSSQSGHNTVSWYQQALGQGPQFIFQYYREEENGRGNFPPRFSGLQFPNYSSELNVNALELDDSALYLCASSLKSDSSSTDTQYFGPGTRLTVL.

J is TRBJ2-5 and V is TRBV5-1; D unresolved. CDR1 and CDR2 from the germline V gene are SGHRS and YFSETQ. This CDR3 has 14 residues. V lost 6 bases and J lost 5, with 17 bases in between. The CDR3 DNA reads TGCGCCAGCACCGCCGACGGGTGGCGGGAGACCCAGTACTTC. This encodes CASTADGWRETQYF.

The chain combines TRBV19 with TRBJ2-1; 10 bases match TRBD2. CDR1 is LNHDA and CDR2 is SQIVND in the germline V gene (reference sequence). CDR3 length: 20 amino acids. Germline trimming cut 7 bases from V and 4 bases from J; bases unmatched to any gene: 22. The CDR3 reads CASKRRTEPSGRAGYNEQFF. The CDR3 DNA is TGTGCCAGTAAGAGGCGTACAGAACCCAGCGGGAGGGCCGGTTACAATGAGCAGTTCTTC.

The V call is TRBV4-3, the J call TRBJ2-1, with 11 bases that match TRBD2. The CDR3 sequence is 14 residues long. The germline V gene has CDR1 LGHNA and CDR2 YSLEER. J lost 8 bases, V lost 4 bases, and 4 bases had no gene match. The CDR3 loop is CASSRGLADHEQFF. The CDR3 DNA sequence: TGCGCCAGCAGCCGGGGACTAGCGGACCATGAGCAGTTCTTC.

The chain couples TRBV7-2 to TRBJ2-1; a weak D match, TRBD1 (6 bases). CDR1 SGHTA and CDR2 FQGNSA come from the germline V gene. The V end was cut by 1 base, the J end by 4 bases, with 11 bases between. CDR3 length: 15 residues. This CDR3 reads CASSLDRVPYNEQFF. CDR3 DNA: TGTGCCAGCAGCTTAGACAGGGTCCCTTACAATGAGCAGTTCTTC.

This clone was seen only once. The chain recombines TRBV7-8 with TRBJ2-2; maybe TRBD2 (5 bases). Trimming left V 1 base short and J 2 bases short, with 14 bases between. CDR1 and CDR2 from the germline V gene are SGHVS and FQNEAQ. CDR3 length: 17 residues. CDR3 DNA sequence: TGTGCCAGCAGCTTAGGCCCGGGAAATCTTAACACCGGGGAGCTGTTTTTT. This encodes CASSLGPGNLNTGELFF.

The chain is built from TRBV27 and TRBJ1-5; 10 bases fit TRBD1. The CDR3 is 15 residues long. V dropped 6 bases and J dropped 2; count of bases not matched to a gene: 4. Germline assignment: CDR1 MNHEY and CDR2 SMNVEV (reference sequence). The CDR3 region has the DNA TGTGCCAGCAGCCCTGGGACAGGGGGCAATCAGCCCCAGCATTTT. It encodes CASSPGTGGNQPQHF.

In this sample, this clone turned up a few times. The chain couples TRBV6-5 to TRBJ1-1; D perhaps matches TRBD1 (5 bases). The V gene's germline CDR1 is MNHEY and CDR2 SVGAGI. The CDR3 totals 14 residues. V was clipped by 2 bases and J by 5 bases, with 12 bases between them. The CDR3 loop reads CASSYLQAGTEAFF. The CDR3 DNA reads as TGTGCCAGCAGTTACCTACAGGCGGGAACTGAAGCTTTCTTT.